These T cell receptor beta chains were read from a single sample in a study of shared clonotypes between healthy human individuals. Clones were sequenced by immunoSEQ multiplex PCR, and TCRdb holds only the in-frame ones, with some missing. Found here are roughly 2,000,000 clones, approximately 94% of them singletons; the top ten hold 1% to 1.5%. The sample was naive CD8+ T cells sorted from blood. The receptors were sampled from a man aged 18 to 30 in good health. CDR3s include the opening cysteine and the closing phenylalanine or tryptophan. A D gene is named only where the DNA matches it firmly. Clone size is given for some rows only: seen once, a few or many times, or a class if the clone is expanded.

TGTGCCAGCAGCTTAATGGGATGGGAGAAATTTTACGAGCAGTACTTC CASSLMGWEKFYEQYF TRBV5-6 16 . . TRBJ2-7
TGTGCCAGCAGCTTAAGGACAGTGAACACTGAAGCTTTCTTT CASSLRTVNTEAFF TRBV11-2 14 . . TRBJ1-1
TGTGCCAGCAGGGGCGACTTGGGTGACGAGCAGTACTTC CASRGDLGDEQYF TRBV6-1 13 . . TRBJ2-7
TGTGCCACCGTCTCGGCATATGGTTATGGCTACACCTTC CATVSAYGYGYTF TRBV19 13 . . TRBJ1-2
TGTGCCAGCAGCGCTACCGGGACAGGGGACTATGGCTACACCTTC CASSATGTGDYGYTF TRBV7-2 15 TRBD1 . TRBJ1-2
TGTGCCAGTTCAACAGAAAACACTGAAGCTTTCTTT CASSTENTEAFF TRBV19 12 . . TRBJ1-1
TGTGCCAGCAGCTTAGGGACAGGGGTCAATGAGCAGTTCTTC CASSLGTGVNEQFF TRBV5-8 14 TRBD1 . TRBJ2-1
TGTGCCAGCAGTCCGGGACAGGGGGTCTCACCCCTCCACTTT CASSPGQGVSPLHF TRBV27 14 TRBD1 . TRBJ1-6
TGTGCCAGCAGCGCACTAGCGGGACTCAATGAGCAGTTCTTC CASSALAGLNEQFF TRBV11-2 14 TRBD2 . TRBJ2-1
TGCGCCAGCCACTCCCAGGTAGCCAAAAACATTCAGTACTTC CASHSQVAKNIQYF TRBV10-1 14 . . TRBJ2-4
TGTGCCAGCAGCTTGGCGGGGACAGCCTACGAGCAGTACTTC CASSLAGTAYEQYF TRBV5-8 14 TRBD1 . TRBJ2-7
TGTGCCAGCAGCTCGGATCTAGCGGGAAGACTCTACGAGCAGTACTTC CASSSDLAGRLYEQYF TRBV5-4 16 TRBD2 . TRBJ2-7
TGTGCCAGCAGCAAGGGGGATAGCAATCAGCCCCAGCATTTT CASSKGDSNQPQHF TRBV5-8 14 . . TRBJ1-5
TGTGCCAGCAGTCCCGGTGGGGGGAGGAGGGAGACCCAGTACTTC CASSPGGGRRETQYF TRBV27 15 . once TRBJ2-5
TGCGCCAGCAGCCTCCGACAGGGCCCAGGGCAAGCCAAAAACATTCAGTACTTC CASSLRQGPGQAKNIQYF TRBV4-1 18 TRBD1 . TRBJ2-4
TGTGCCAGCAGTTACGAAACTAGCGGGAGCTACAATGAGCAGTTCTTC CASSYETSGSYNEQFF TRBV6-5 16 TRBD2 . TRBJ2-1
TGTGCCAGCCGCCCATTAAGACTAGCGGGAGTAGAGACCCAGTACTTC CASRPLRLAGVETQYF TRBV2 16 TRBD2 once TRBJ2-5
TGTGCCAGCAGCTTGGCCGGCGCAGATTACGAGCAGTACTTC CASSLAGADYEQYF TRBV5-6 14 . . TRBJ2-7
TGTGCCAGCAGCTCGACAGGGGGACGGGGATACGAGCAGTACTTC CASSSTGGRGYEQYF TRBV7-9 15 TRBD1 . TRBJ2-7
TGCGCCAGCAGCCAAGAGTGGAGCATCGCGCAGTATTTT CASSQEWSIAQYF TRBV4-1 13 . . TRBJ2-3
TGCAGCGTTGAACCGGGACAGGGGTCCTACGAGCAGTACTTC CSVEPGQGSYEQYF TRBV29-1 14 TRBD1 . TRBJ2-7
TGTGCCTGGAGTCCCGGGACTAGCGGGAGGTTGCACAATGAGCAGTTCTTC CAWSPGTSGRLHNEQFF TRBV30 17 TRBD2 . TRBJ2-1
TGTGCCAGCAGCGTAGACTGGATCGGAGAGACCCAGTACTTC CASSVDWIGETQYF TRBV9 14 . . TRBJ2-5
TGTGCCAGCAGTTACTTTTTGGGCGGGCAGTACTTC CASSYFLGGQYF TRBV5-6 12 . . TRBJ2-7